This T cell receptor beta chain comes out of a study of cytomegalovirus exposure and HLA in healthy donors. Trimming removed 3 bases at V and 0 bases at J, with 8 bases between. CDR3 length equals 14 residues. CDR1 is SGDLS and CDR2 is YYNGEE in the germline V gene. PCR employed 60 Vbeta and 13 Jbeta primers. The protocol was immunoSEQ multiplex PCR, while the TCRdb copy is restricted to in-frame clones and leaves out a portion. The data show roughly 110,000 clones, about 76% seen once. Sequencing was performed on PBMCs. This chain uses TRBV9 with TRBJ2-3; D unclear. This TCR came from a woman between 45 and 60 years old in good health and CMV-seropositive. The DNA of the CDR3 is TGTGCCAGCAGCGCTCAGGTGAGCACAGATACGCAGTATTTT. This translates into CASSAQVSTDTQYF.